The clone carrying this TCR beta chain has just a few counts. The antigen is undetermined. This CDR3 is built from 14 residues. Germline CDR1 is SGHRS and CDR2 is YFSETQ. V was shortened by 3 bases and J by 3 bases, with 12 bases between the two germline ends. The data were taken from a study of T cells after yellow fever vaccination. On the study more broadly: Fractions of limited cellularity were prepared by means of SMART-Seq v4 Ultra Low Input. Findings and limits, study-wide: Abundant clonotypes from the bulk population could contaminate FACS-sorted repertoires. At about 97% for CD4 and about 91% for CD8, most primary-vaccination clones showed up again after the booster.

The TCR cDNA carried a universal primer site and UMIs from 5'RACE template switching. TCRdb reprocessed the 5' RACE reads via MiXCR and lists one record per CDR3 protein. The sample consists of around 590,000 distinct CDR3 sequences, over 9% of them appearing once. The clonotype was recovered from a man aged 25 to 40 who received the YFV17D yellow fever vaccine. The gene calls are TRBV5-1 and TRBJ2-5; no reliable D call. The sequenced sample was PBMCs, obtained on the day of the yellow fever booster vaccination. Here the CDR3 reads CASSSQDPKETQYF. The CDR3 coding sequence is TGCGCCAGCAGCTCGCAAGACCCGAAAGAGACCCAGTACTTC.